Presented here are 27 T cell receptor beta chains from one specimen sequenced in a study of glioma-infiltrating T cells. Amplification of TCR alpha and beta CDR3 regions from RNA used iRepertoire nested multiplex PCR. TCRdb called the multiplex PCR reads again in MiXCR, with one record for every CDR3 protein. In the table there are over 140,000 distinct CDR3 sequences, around 42% of which are singletons. Sequencing was done on a sample of glioma tissue, nonneoplastic brain tissue, or PBMCs (not recorded which). The receptors shown here come from a human donor with low-grade glioma or glioblastoma, undergoing nonglioma brain surgery, or in good health (not recorded which).

This rearrangement joins TRBV2 to TRBJ1-5; no clear D gene. Germline V CDR1 and CDR2: SNHLY, FYNNEI. The CDR3 has 11 amino acids. V dropped 4 bases and J dropped 9 bases, with 7 bases sitting between them. CDR3 DNA sequence: TGTGCCAGCAGTGGAGTGGGGCCCCAGCATTTT. The encoded protein is CASSGVGPQHF.

V is TRBV19 and J is TRBJ1-1, with D unclear. CDR1 is LNHDA and CDR2 is SQIVND in the germline V gene (reference sequence). V lost 8 bases, J lost 4 bases, and 11 bases lay in between. The CDR3 runs to 12 residues. Here the CDR3 DNA reads TGTGCCAGTTTTTCCATTGGCACTGAAGCTTTCTTT. It encodes CASFSIGTEAFF.

This chain connects TRBV27 to TRBJ1-2; TRBD1 might be the D (5 bases). V gave up 0 bases and J gave up 5 bases, with 16 bases separating them. CDR3 size: 16 residues. Germline V gene data show CDR1 as MNHEY and CDR2 as SMNVEV (reference sequence). This CDR3 is CASSLSPWGGEYGYTF. Here the CDR3 DNA reads TGTGCCAGCAGTTTATCCCCTTGGGGGGGGGAGTATGGCTACACCTTC.

The CDR3 region is CASTRSGTTYEQYF. The CDR3 nucleotides are TGTGCCAGCACCCGTAGCGGGACGACGTACGAGCAGTACTTC. V usage is TRBV28 and J usage is TRBJ2-7; 8 bases fit TRBD2. The junction had 9 bases not matched to a gene; V was cut back by 7 bases and J by 4 bases. This CDR3 region has 14 residues. Germline CDR1 and CDR2: MDHEN and SYDVKM. The full variable domain, its missing parts supplied by reference TRBV28 and TRBJ2-7, is DVKVTQSSRYLVKRTGEKVFLECVQDMDHENMFWYRQDPGLGLRLIYFSYDVKMKEKGDIPEGYSVSREKKERFSLILESASTNQTSMYLCASTRSGTTYEQYFGPGTRLTVT.

The V and J genes are TRBV28 and TRBJ1-1; D gene uncertain. V was clipped by 3 bases and J by 8 bases, with 7 bases between them. CDR3 length: 11 amino acids. From germline, CDR1 is MDHEN and CDR2 SYDVKM. The CDR3 spells CASSFEEEAFF. The CDR3 DNA sequence: TGTGCCAGCAGTTTTGAGGAGGAAGCTTTCTTT.

The chain is built from TRBV12-3 or TRBV12-4 and TRBJ1-2; D gene unclear. The V end lost 7 bases, the J end lost 4 bases, and 13 bases lay between the germline ends. This CDR3 has 13 amino acids. The CDR3 here is CASTPTNGYGYTF. The CDR3 region has the DNA TGTGCCAGCACCCCAACGAACGGCTATGGCTACACCTTC.

This clonotype was picked up many times. J is TRBJ1-1 and V is TRBV6-1; tentative D call: TRBD1 (5 bases). The CDR3 has 13 residues. With 5 bases removed from V and 5 bases from J, the gap between germline ends came to 12 bases. Germline assignment: CDR1 MNHNS and CDR2 SASEGT. The CDR3, as DNA: TGTGCCAGCAGTACGACCAGGGAGACTGAAGCTTTCTTT. It is translated as CASSTTRETEAFF.

V gene TRBV6-2 or TRBV6-3 combines with J gene TRBJ2-3; no clear D. V lost 2 bases to trimming and J lost 0 bases, with 9 bases between them. This CDR3 has 15 amino acids. In germline, CDR1 is MNHEY, CDR2 SVGEGT. The CDR3 is CASSYTGGSTDTQYF. The CDR3 DNA reads as TGTGCCAGCAGTTACACTGGCGGCAGCACAGATACGCAGTATTTT.

This clonotype has more than one count but fewer than ten. The V call is TRBV28, the J call TRBJ2-1; 11 bases match TRBD2. The V gene's germline CDR1 is MDHEN and CDR2 SYDVKM. CDR3 length: 16 residues. The V and J ends lost 7 bases and 6 bases, in that order; junction bases with no gene match: 11. CDR3 in DNA: TGTGCCAGCACCACTAAGATCACTAGCGGGAGCAATGAGCAGTTCTTC. It codes for CASTTKITSGSNEQFF.

The chain is built from TRBV6-2 or TRBV6-3 and TRBJ1-1; D may be TRBD1 (5 bases). Germline V gives CDR1 MNHEY, CDR2 SVGEGT. The V end lost 3 bases, the J end lost 5 bases, and 13 bases lay between the germline ends. The CDR3 spans 14 residues. The CDR3 loop reads CASSYLGGGTEAFF. The DNA for the CDR3 is TGTGCCAGCAGTTATTTGGGGGGAGGGACTGAAGCTTTCTTT.

The CDR3 DNA reads as TGTGCCAGCAGCCCCTCCTTGAGGCCAGATACGCAGTATTTT. Amino acids: CASSPSLRPDTQYF. The rearrangement uses TRBV7-9 and TRBJ2-3; no clear D. V dropped 5 bases and J dropped 4 bases, with 13 bases sitting between them. Per the germline V gene, CDR1 is SEHNR and CDR2 is FQNEAQ (reference sequence). This CDR3 has 14 residues.

In nucleotides, the CDR3 is TGTGCCAGCAGCCCGGGACTAGCGGGAGCTAACGAGCAGTACTTC. Translation: CASSPGLAGANEQYF. The J gene is TRBJ2-7, the V gene TRBV7-2, with TRBD2 matching 14 bases. Germline CDR1 reads SGHTA; CDR2 reads FQGNSA. Trimming cost V 5 bases and J 5 bases; bases outside gene matches: 5. The CDR3 is 15 residues long. Looking up the rest from reference TRBV7-2 and TRBJ2-7 gives the full variable domain: GAGVSQSPSNKVTEKGKDVELRCDPISGHTALYWYRQSLGQGLEFLIYFQGNSAPDKSGLPSDRFSAERTGGSVSTLTIQRTQQEDSAVYLCASSPGLAGANEQYFGPGTRLTVT.

For the CDR3, the DNA is TGCAGTGTCCTTGGGGGGAGTAGCACAGATACGCAGTATTTT. Protein sequence: CSVLGGSSTDTQYF. The chain carries TRBV20-1 and TRBJ2-3; TRBD2 is a possible D gene (6 bases). The germline V gene has CDR1 DFQATT and CDR2 SNEGSKA (reference sequence). The V end was cut by 7 bases, the J end by 0 bases, with 14 bases between. CDR3 length: 14 residues.

This clonotype was seen at least ten times. This rearrangement joins TRBV7-2 to TRBJ1-2, with D tentatively TRBD1 (5 bases). The germline CDR1 and CDR2 sequences are SGHTA and FQGNSA. Trimming removed 5 bases from V and 4 bases from J, with 8 bases in between. The CDR3 is 12 residues long. In DNA, the CDR3 is TGTGCCAGCAGCCCGGGGGTCTATGGCTACACCTTC. Translated: CASSPGVYGYTF.

Turning to this clonotype: Without the conserved terminal phenylalanine or tryptophan, this CDR3 likely stems from a read error. The rearrangement uses TRBV28 and TRBJ2-7, with TRBD2 matching over 8 bases. Germline CDR1 and CDR2: MDHEN and SYDVKM. Trimming at V came to 4 bases and at J to 2 bases, leaving 7 bases not matched to a gene. The CDR3 runs to 15 residues. The CDR3 bases are TGTGCCAGCAGTTACCTAGCGGGTGTAGCCTACGAGCAGTACTCC. Translation gives CASSYLAGVAYEQYS.

Of note for this clonotype: One end of the junction fails to match germline, which may point to a read error. The genes are TRBV7-6 and TRBJ2-5; the D gene is possibly TRBD2 (6 bases). Germline CDR1 is SGHVS and CDR2 is FNYEAQ. This CDR3 has 15 amino acids. Here the CDR3 reads CASSLAWGETETKYF. The DNA of the CDR3 is TGTGCCAGCAGCTTAGCCTGGGGGGAGACAGAGACCAAGTACTTC.

The genes are TRBV20-1 and TRBJ2-5; D ambiguous. The ends were cut back, 6 bases at V and 2 bases at J, with 22 bases in the middle. The CDR3 length is 16 residues. The germline V gene has CDR1 DFQATT and CDR2 SNEGSKA (reference sequence). DNA for the CDR3: TGCAGTGCCTCGGATTCCGGACCCCCTCGACAAGAGACCCAGTACTTC. This codes for CSASDSGPPRQETQYF.

The chain links TRBV15 to TRBJ2-7; 11 positions match TRBD2. Germline CDR1 is LNHNV and CDR2 is YYDKDF (reference sequence). J gave up 2 bases and V 0 bases, and 9 bases lay outside the gene matches. CDR3 length: 18 residues. The CDR3 loop is CATSRDYALAGGAYEQYF. The CDR3 bases are TGTGCCACCAGCAGAGATTACGCATTAGCGGGGGGGGCCTACGAGCAGTACTTC.

Of note for this clonotype: This CDR3 fails to terminate in the conserved phenylalanine or tryptophan, so it likely reflects a read error. The rearrangement joins TRBV19 to TRBJ1-2, with D perhaps TRBD1 (5 bases). The ends were cut back, 1 base at V and 0 bases at J, with 6 bases in the middle. Looked up from germline, CDR1 is LNHDA and CDR2 is SQIVND (reference sequence). The CDR3 spans 14 residues. CDR3 loop: CASSIVRANYGYTL. DNA of the CDR3: TGTGCCAGTAGTATAGTCAGGGCTAACTATGGCTACACCCTC.

This rearrangement joins TRBV6-1 to TRBJ2-3, with D maybe TRBD1 (6 bases). V was shortened by 6 bases and J by 4 bases, with 17 bases between the two germline ends. Germline-derived CDR1 and CDR2 are MNHNS and SASEGT. This CDR3 has 15 residues. CDR3: CASRPTGNLADTQYF. CDR3 DNA: TGTGCCAGCAGACCTACAGGGAATTTAGCAGATACGCAGTATTTT.

This clonotype was recorded a few times. V is TRBV2 and J is TRBJ1-6; 7 bases are shared with TRBD1. The CDR3 totals 14 residues. V trimming: 6 bases; J trimming: 7 bases; junction bases outside the gene matches: 6. CDR1 and CDR2 from the germline V gene are SNHLY and FYNNEI. In DNA, the CDR3 is TGTGCCAGCAGGCCCACAGGGGCAAATTCACCCCTCCACTTT. Its translation is CASRPTGANSPLHF.

The V gene is TRBV19, the J gene TRBJ2-1, with 11 bases matching TRBD2. Looked up from germline, CDR1 is LNHDA and CDR2 is SQIVND (reference sequence). This CDR3 has 15 amino acids. V dropped 4 bases and J dropped 8; count of bases not matched to a gene: 7. The CDR3 DNA follows: TGTGCCAGTAGTACCCTAGCGGGAGGTATCTATGAGCAGTTCTTC. As protein: CASSTLAGGIYEQFF.

Only a few counts were recorded for this clonotype. This rearrangement joins TRBV28 to TRBJ1-5; D unclear. The V and J ends lost 6 bases and 4 bases respectively, with 10 bases between them. From germline, CDR1 is MDHEN and CDR2 SYDVKM. This CDR3 comprises 13 residues. CDR3 nucleotide sequence: TGTGCCAGCAGCCCCGCGGGGAATCAGCCCCAGCATTTT. As protein: CASSPAGNQPQHF.

This clonotype was seen a few times. The V and J genes are TRBV12-3 or TRBV12-4 and TRBJ2-5; no clear D gene. CDR3 length: 13 residues. The V gene lost 3 bases and the J gene lost 2 bases, with 7 bases spanning the gap. For the CDR3, the DNA is TGTGCCAGCAGTTTTCGGCAGCAAGAGACCCAGTACTTC. It yields the protein CASSFRQQETQYF.

V and J are TRBV6-1 and TRBJ1-4; D perhaps matches TRBD1 (5 bases). V was trimmed by 6 bases and J by 6 bases, leaving 14 bases between them. Germline lookup yields CDR1 MNHNS and CDR2 SASEGT. The CDR3 contains 14 residues. The DNA of the CDR3 is TGTGCCAGCAGGAACGAGGACAAAGATGAAAAACTGTTTTTT. It is translated as CASRNEDKDEKLFF.

This clonotype has only a few counts. The J gene is TRBJ2-3, the V gene TRBV7-6; D ambiguous. V was clipped by 3 bases and J by 2 bases, with 6 bases between them. The V gene's germline CDR1 is SGHVS and CDR2 FNYEAQ. The CDR3 runs to 13 residues. CDR3 DNA: TGTGCCAGCAGCTTGCGAAACACAGATACGCAGTATTTT. Its protein is CASSLRNTDTQYF.

J is TRBJ2-5 and V is TRBV7-2; D possibly uses TRBD1 or TRBD2 (6 bases each). CDR1 is SGHTA and CDR2 is FQGNSA in the germline V gene. The length of the CDR3 is 15 residues. V lost 1 base to trimming and J lost 4 bases, with 13 bases between them. CDR3 protein: CASSLVFRGRETQYF. DNA for the CDR3: TGTGCCAGCAGCTTAGTATTTCGGGGGCGAGAGACCCAGTACTTC.